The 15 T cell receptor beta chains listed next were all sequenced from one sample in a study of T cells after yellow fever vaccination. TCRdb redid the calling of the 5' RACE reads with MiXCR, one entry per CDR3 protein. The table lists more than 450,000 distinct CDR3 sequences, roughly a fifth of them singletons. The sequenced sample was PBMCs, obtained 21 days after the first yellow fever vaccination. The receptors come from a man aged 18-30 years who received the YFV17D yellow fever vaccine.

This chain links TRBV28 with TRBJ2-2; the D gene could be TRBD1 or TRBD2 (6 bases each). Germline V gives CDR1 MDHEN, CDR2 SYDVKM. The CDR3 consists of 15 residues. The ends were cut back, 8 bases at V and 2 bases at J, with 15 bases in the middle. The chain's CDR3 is CASGLGGRNTGELFF. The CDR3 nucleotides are TGTGCCAGCGGCCTCGGGGGCAGAAACACCGGGGAGCTGTTTTTT.

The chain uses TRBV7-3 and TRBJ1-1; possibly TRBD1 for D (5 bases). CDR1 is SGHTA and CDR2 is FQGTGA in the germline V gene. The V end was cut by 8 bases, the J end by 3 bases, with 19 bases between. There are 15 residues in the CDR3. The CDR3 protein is CASSLTGGSYTEAFF. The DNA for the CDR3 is TGTGCCAGCTCCTTAACCGGGGGTAGCTACACTGAAGCTTTCTTT.

In DNA, the CDR3 is TGCAGTGCTACGGGACTACCGAACACCGGGGAGCTGTTTTTT. This encodes CSATGLPNTGELFF. The rearrangement uses TRBV20-1 and TRBJ2-2; the match to TRBD2 covers 7 bases. CDR3 length: 14 residues. The germline gives CDR1 DFQATT, CDR2 SNEGSKA (reference sequence). V gave up 4 bases and J gave up 0 bases; unmatched junction bases: 2.

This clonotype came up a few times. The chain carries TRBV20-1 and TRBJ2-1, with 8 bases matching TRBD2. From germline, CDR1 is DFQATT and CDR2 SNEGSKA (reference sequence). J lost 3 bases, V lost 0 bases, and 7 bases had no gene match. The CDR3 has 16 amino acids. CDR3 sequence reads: CSARDLAGGNYNEQFF. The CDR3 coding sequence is TGCAGTGCTAGAGACCTCGCGGGGGGTAACTACAATGAGCAGTTCTTC.

CDR3 residues: CSARGQGGVYGYTF. The DNA of the CDR3 is TGCAGTGCTAGAGGACAGGGGGGGGTCTATGGCTACACCTTC. The chain carries TRBV20-1 and TRBJ1-2; the match to TRBD1 covers 9 bases. The length of the CDR3 is 14 residues. V lost 1 base, J lost 4 bases, and 4 bases stayed unmatched. Germline values: CDR1 DFQATT, CDR2 SNEGSKA (reference sequence).

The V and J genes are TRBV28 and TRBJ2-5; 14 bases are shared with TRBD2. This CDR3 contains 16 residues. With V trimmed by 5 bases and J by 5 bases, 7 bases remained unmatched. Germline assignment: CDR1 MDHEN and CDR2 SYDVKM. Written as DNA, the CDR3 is TGTGCCAGCAGTCGGGGACTAGCGGGGGCGGGGGAGACCCAGTACTTC. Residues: CASSRGLAGAGETQYF. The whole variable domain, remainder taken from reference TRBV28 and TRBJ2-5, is DVKVTQSSRYLVKRTGEKVFLECVQDMDHENMFWYRQDPGLGLRLIYFSYDVKMKEKGDIPEGYSVSREKKERFSLILESASTNQTSMYLCASSRGLAGAGETQYFGPGTRLLVL.

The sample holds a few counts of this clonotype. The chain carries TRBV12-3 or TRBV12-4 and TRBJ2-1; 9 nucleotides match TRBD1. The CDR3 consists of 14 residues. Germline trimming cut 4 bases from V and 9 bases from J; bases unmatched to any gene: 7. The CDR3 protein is CASSSGTGMVEQFF. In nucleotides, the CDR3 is TGTGCCAGCAGTTCTGGGACAGGGATGGTTGAGCAGTTCTTC.

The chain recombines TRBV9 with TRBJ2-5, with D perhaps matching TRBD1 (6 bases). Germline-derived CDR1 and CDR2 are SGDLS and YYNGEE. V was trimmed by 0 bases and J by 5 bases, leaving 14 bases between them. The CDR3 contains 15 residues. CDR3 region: CASSVAGRGGETQYF. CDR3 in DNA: TGTGCCAGCAGCGTAGCTGGCAGGGGCGGGGAGACCCAGTACTTC.

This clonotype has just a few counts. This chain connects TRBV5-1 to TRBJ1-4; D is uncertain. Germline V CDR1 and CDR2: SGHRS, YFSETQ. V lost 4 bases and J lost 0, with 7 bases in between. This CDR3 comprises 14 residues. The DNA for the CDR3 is TGCGCCAGCAGCCCAGGATCAACTAATGAAAAACTGTTTTTT. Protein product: CASSPGSTNEKLFF.

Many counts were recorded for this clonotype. The CDR3 loop reads CASSQYNLRGSYEQYF. In DNA, the CDR3 is TGTGCCAGCAGCCAATACAATCTCAGGGGATCCTACGAGCAGTACTTC. The V and J genes are TRBV3-1 and TRBJ2-7, with D perhaps TRBD1 (6 bases). The CDR3 consists of 16 residues. V was pared by 2 bases and J by 1 base, with 15 bases between. Looked up from germline, CDR1 is LGHDT and CDR2 is YNNKEL (reference sequence).

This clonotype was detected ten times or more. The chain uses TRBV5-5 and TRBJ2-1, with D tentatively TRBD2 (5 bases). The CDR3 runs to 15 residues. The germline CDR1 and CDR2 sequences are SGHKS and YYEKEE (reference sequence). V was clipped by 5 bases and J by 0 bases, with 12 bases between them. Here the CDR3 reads CASSLGLSSYNEQFF. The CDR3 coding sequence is TGTGCCAGCAGTTTAGGACTGAGCTCCTACAATGAGCAGTTCTTC. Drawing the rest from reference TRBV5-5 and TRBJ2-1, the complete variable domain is DAGVTQSPTHLIKTRGQQVTLRCSPISGHKSVSWYQQVLGQGPQFIFQYYEKEERGRGNFPDRFSARQFPNYSSELNVNALLLGDSALYLCASSLGLSSYNEQFFGPGTRLTVL.

The CDR3 DNA is TGTGCCAGCAGCTCCCGGGTCCTCGTTTATGAGCAGTTCTTC. It codes for CASSSRVLVYEQFF. The chain links TRBV7-2 to TRBJ2-1; D uncertain. This CDR3 has 14 amino acids. Germline V gene data show CDR1 as SGHTA and CDR2 as FQGNSA. The V end lost 4 bases, the J end lost 8 bases, and 15 bases lay between the germline ends. The full variable domain, with the rest looked up from reference TRBV7-2 and TRBJ2-1, is GAGVSQSPSNKVTEKGKDVELRCDPISGHTALYWYRQSLGQGLEFLIYFQGNSAPDKSGLPSDRFSAERTGGSVSTLTIQRTQQEDSAVYLCASSSRVLVYEQFFGPGTRLTVL.

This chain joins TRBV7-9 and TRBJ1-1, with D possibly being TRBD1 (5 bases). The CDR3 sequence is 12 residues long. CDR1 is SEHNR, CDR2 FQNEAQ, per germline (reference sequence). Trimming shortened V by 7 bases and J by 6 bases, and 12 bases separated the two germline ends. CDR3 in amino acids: CASTRGVPEAFF. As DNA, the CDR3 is TGTGCCAGCACCCGGGGGGTTCCTGAAGCTTTCTTT.

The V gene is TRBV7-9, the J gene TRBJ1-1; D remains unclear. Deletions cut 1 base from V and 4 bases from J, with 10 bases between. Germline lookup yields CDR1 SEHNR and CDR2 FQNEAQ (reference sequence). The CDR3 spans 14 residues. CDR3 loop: CASSLGWMGTEAFF. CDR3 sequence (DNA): TGTGCCAGCAGCTTAGGTTGGATGGGCACTGAAGCTTTCTTT.

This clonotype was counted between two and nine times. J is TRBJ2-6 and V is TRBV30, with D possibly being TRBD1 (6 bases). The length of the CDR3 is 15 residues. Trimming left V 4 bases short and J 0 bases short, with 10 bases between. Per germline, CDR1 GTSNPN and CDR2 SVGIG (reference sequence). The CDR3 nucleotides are TGTGCCTGGAACACAGGGTTCTCTGGGGCCAACGTCCTGACTTTC. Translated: CAWNTGFSGANVLTF.